The sequence of this TCR beta chain was determined in a study of blood T cell repertoires in COVID-19. Overall study: T cells, B-cell-depleted T cells, or PBMCs provided the cDNA or gDNA that served as material.

As processed by the authors: The assay estimated nucleated cells by amplifying reference gene primers. The protocol was immunoSEQ multiplex PCR, while the TCRdb copy is restricted to in-frame clones and leaves out a portion. That table is the source of V, J and clone size, and D and trimming were worked out from the DNA. This table has over 250,000 clones, more than 75% appearing once. CDR1 SGHRS and CDR2 YFSETQ come from the germline V gene. J was trimmed by 4 bases and V by 7 bases; bases with no gene match: 6. CDR3 size: 13 residues. This chain links TRBV5-1 with TRBJ1-1; 8 positions agree with TRBD1. This sequence originates from a woman aged 45-65 years with acute or convalescent COVID-19. The sequenced sample was peripheral blood. The CDR3 coding sequence is TGCGCCAGCGGGCGGACAGGGACCACTGAAGCTTTCTTT. It is translated as CASGRTGTTEAFF.